This T cell receptor (beta chain) is from a study of shared clonotypes between healthy human individuals. The germline V and J ends were trimmed by 4 bases and 0 bases, with 13 bases remaining between them. Germline V gene lookup returns CDR1 MNHEY and CDR2 SVGAGI. The CDR3 is 16 amino acids. Study-wide results and limits: Owing to a small donor count, the genetic and exposure-history diversity represented was limited. Several donors held about 5.1% of naive CD4 clonotypes in common.

A remark on this clone: What it binds is unknown.

Produced via immunoSEQ multiplex PCR; TCRdb's table is partial and in-frame only. The sample shows around 1,000,000 clones, roughly 80% of them seen only once. The J gene is TRBJ2-1, the V gene TRBV6-5; D uncertain. Sequencing input: memory CD4+ T cells from PBMCs. The subset denotes: CD45RA-negative fraction. This receptor was identified in a man between 18 and 35 years old in good health. Some clones in this sample may be carry-over from other donors' samples. The CDR3 nucleotides are TGTGCCAGCAGTTTGGGCAGACGGGTCTCCTACAATGAGCAGTTCTTC. Amino acid sequence: CASSLGRRVSYNEQFF.